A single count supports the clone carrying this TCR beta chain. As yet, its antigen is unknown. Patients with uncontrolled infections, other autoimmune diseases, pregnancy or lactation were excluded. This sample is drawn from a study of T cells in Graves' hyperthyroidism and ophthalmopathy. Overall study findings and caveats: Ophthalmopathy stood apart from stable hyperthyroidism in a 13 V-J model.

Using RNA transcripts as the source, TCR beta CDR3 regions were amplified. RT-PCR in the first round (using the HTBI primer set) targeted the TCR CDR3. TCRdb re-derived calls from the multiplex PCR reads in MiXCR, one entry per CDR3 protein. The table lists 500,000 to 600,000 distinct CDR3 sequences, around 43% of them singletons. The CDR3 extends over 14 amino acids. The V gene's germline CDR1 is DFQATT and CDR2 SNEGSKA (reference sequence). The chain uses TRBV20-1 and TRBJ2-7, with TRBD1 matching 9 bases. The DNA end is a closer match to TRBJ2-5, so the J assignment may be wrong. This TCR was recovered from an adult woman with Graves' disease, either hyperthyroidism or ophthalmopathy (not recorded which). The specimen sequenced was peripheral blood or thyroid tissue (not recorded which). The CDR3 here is CSATGGTGTETQYF. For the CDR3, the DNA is TGCAGTGCTACAGGGGGGACAGGGACGGAGACCCAGTACTTC.